This TCR beta chain derives from a study of post-analysis software for immune sequencing data. Prepared libraries of TCR beta cDNA carried unique molecular identifiers. TCRdb recomputed calls from the PCR reads with MiXCR, one row per CDR3 protein. The sample records approximately 770,000 distinct CDR3 sequences, around 42% being singletons. Study-wide results and limits: The study found TRBV5-6, TRBV5-1 and TRBV20-1 among four to six TRBV segments more frequent in patients than controls.

The V end lost 2 bases, the J end lost 8 bases, and 9 bases lay between the germline ends. The V gene's germline CDR1 is MNHNY and CDR2 SVGAGI (reference sequence). This CDR3 has 13 amino acids. Regarding this clonotype: As yet, its antigen is unknown.

Sequenced material: blood. This chain links TRBV6-6 with TRBJ1-4; no definite D call. The sequence came from a girl between 10 and 17 years old with multiple sclerosis. The CDR3 DNA reads as TGTGCCAGCAGTTACGCATGGAGGGAAAAACTGTTTTTT. It specifies CASSYAWREKLFF.